Presented here are 4 T cell receptor beta chains from one specimen sequenced in a study of T cells in women clearing cervical HPV infection. Generated by immunoSEQ multiplex PCR, the TCRdb table keeps only in-frame clones and is missing some. Recorded for this sample: 19,000 or so clones. Sequencing was done on a sample of blood buffy coat. The source of these receptors is a woman aged 18 to 75 with a cervical HPV16 infection that either progressed to CIN3+ or cleared (not recorded which).

Points on this clone: The CDR3 goes on 3 residues after the read ends, and that part is filled in from the germline J gene. The J gene is TRBJ2-1, the V gene TRBV19, with 7 bases fitting TRBD2. This CDR3 contains 14 residues. With V trimmed by 4 bases and J by 5 bases, 5 bases remained unmatched. CDR1 and CDR2 (germline): LNHDA, SQIVND (reference sequence). CDR3: CASSTRDYNNEQFF. Partial CDR3 DNA: TGTGCCAGTAGTACAAGGGACTATAACAATGAG.

Concerning this clone itself: Mismatch with germline at one junction end may stem from a read error. The read ends 3 residues early relative to the CDR3; the germline J gene fills the gap. The rearrangement links TRBV7-7 to TRBJ2-5; D gene unclear. Germline V gene data show CDR1 as SSHAT and CDR2 as FNYEAQ (reference sequence). This CDR3 comprises 15 residues. The CDR3: CASSLHFETQETQYF. The part of the CDR3 DNA that was read is TGTGCTAGCAGCCTACATTTTGAGACACAAGAGACC.

Of note for this clone: The read falls 3 residues short of the CDR3 end, and the missing part is taken from the germline J gene. The chain has TRBV19 and TRBJ1-6; D is unresolved. The CDR3 spans 16 residues. Germline V lookup: CDR1 LNHDA, CDR2 SQIVND (reference sequence). The V and J ends lost 0 bases and 5 bases respectively, with 11 bases between them. The part of the CDR3 DNA that was read is TGTGCCAGTAGTATAGACCTAGGAAGGAATAATTCACCC. It encodes CASSIDLGRNNSP. The complete CDR3 sequence is CASSIDLGRNNSPLHF.

On this clone: The sequenced fragment ends 3 residues before the CDR3 boundary, so the rest is inferred from the germline J gene. This rearrangement joins TRBV6-2 or TRBV6-3 to TRBJ1-6; D is perhaps TRBD1 (5 bases). Germline CDR1 MNHEY, CDR2 SVGEGT. The CDR3 spans 15 residues. Trimming left V 5 bases short and J 8 bases short, with 16 bases between. The CDR3 sequence: CASSPTRQLHSPLHF. The sequenced part of the CDR3 DNA is TGTGCCAGCAGTCCCACCCGACAGTTACATTCACCC.